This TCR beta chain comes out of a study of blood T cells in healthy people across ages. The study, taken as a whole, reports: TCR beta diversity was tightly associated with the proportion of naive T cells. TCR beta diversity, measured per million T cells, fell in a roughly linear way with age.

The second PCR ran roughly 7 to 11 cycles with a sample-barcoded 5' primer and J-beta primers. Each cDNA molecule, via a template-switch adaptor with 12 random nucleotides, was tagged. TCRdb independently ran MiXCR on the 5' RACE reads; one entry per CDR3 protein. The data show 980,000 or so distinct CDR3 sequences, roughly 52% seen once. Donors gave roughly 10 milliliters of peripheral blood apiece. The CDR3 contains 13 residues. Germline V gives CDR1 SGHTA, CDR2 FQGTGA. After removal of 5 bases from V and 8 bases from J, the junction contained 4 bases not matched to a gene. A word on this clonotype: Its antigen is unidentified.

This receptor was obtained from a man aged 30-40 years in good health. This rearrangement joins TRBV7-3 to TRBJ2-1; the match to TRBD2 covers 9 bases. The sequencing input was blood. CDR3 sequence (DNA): TGTGCCAGCAGCCCCAGGACTAGCGATGAGCAGTTCTTC. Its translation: CASSPRTSDEQFF.